In this sample, the clone carrying this T cell receptor (beta chain) turned up many times. This specimen belongs to a study of CD8 T cells in ankylosing spondylitis. TCRdb re-called the 5' RACE reads through MiXCR, storing one row per CDR3 protein. The repertoire holds about 250,000 distinct CDR3 sequences, with around 8% as singletons. The sequence came from a female donor with ankylosing spondylitis or in good health (not recorded which). The source material was blood, either unsorted or a sorted T cell fraction (not recorded which).

The CDR3 sequence is CASSPRGALDYEQYF. CDR3 sequence (DNA): TGTGCCAGCAGCCCAAGGGGAGCGCTAGACTACGAGCAGTACTTC. This chain joins TRBV11-2 and TRBJ2-7; D may match TRBD1 or TRBD2 (5 bases each). Germline-derived CDR1 and CDR2 are SGHAT and FQNNGV. This CDR3 comprises 15 residues. The V end was cut by 5 bases, the J end by 3 bases, with 17 bases between. Drawing the rest from reference TRBV11-2 and TRBJ2-7, the complete variable domain is EAGVAQSPRYKIIEKRQSVAFWCNPISGHATLYWYQQILGQGPKLLIQFQNNGVVDDSQLPKDRFSAERLKGVDSTLKIQPAKLEDSAVYLCASSPRGALDYEQYFGPGTRLTVT.